What follows are 4 T cell receptor beta chains derived from one specimen sequenced in a study of blood T cell repertoires in COVID-19. Profiling relied on immunoSEQ multiplex PCR, and the TCRdb table lists in-frame clones only, not all of them. The repertoire holds about 100,000 clones, with 80% as singletons. The sample was peripheral blood. The receptors stem from a woman aged 70-85 years with acute or convalescent COVID-19.

J is TRBJ1-3 and V is TRBV9; D is uncertain. From germline, CDR1 is SGDLS and CDR2 YYNGEE. This CDR3 has 16 amino acids. V was shortened by 0 bases and J by 4 bases, with 14 bases between the two germline ends. Here the CDR3 reads CASSVARGLPGNTIYF. As DNA, the CDR3 is TGTGCCAGCAGCGTAGCTAGAGGGCTGCCGGGAAACACCATATATTTT.

This chain uses TRBV7-9 with TRBJ1-4, with a weak D call TRBD1 (6 bases). CDR1 is SEHNR and CDR2 is FQNEAQ in the germline V gene (reference sequence). The germline V and J ends were trimmed by 3 bases and 8 bases, with 13 bases remaining between them. This CDR3 region has 14 residues. The CDR3 DNA reads TGTGCCAGCAGCTTGGCAGGGGTCGGCGAAAAACTGTTTTTT. Translation gives CASSLAGVGEKLFF.

The rearrangement joins TRBV3-1 (or the pseudogene TRBV3-2) to TRBJ2-1; possibly TRBD2 for D (6 bases). The CDR3 is 13 residues long. V was cut by 1 base and J by 11 bases, with 12 bases left in between. In germline, CDR1 is LGHDT, CDR2 YNNKEL (reference sequence). In DNA, the CDR3 is TGTGCCAGCAGCCAAGTGCGGGATCCTAAGCAGTTCTTC. Translating gives CASSQVRDPKQFF.

The chain combines TRBV30 with TRBJ1-6; D is ambiguous. V lost 0 bases and J 0 bases, leaving 9 bases between the germline ends. Germline CDR1 GTSNPN, CDR2 SVGIG (reference sequence). CDR3 length: 16 residues. The CDR3 here is CAWSVRPGSYNSPLHF. Written as DNA, the CDR3 is TGTGCCTGGAGTGTACGGCCAGGCTCCTATAATTCACCCCTCCACTTT.